This TCR beta chain was found in a study of cytomegalovirus exposure and HLA in healthy donors. Study-wide results and caveats: According to the study, 180 or so TCR beta chains were cytomegalovirus-associated.

Primers for the PCR totalled 60 Vbeta and 13 Jbeta. Repertoires were generated with immunoSEQ multiplex PCR, while TCRdb's copy carries only in-frame clones and drops some. The table records roughly 170,000 clones, roughly 87% of them present only once. Details on this clone: What it recognizes is unknown. Sequence at one end of the junction differs from germline and may be a read error.

The CDR3 extends over 18 amino acids. Germline CDR1 is SSHAT and CDR2 is FNYEAQ (reference sequence). The chain links TRBV7-7 to TRBJ1-5; 8 positions agree with TRBD1. This receptor was identified in a man aged 50 to 60 in good health and CMV-seronegative. Source material: PBMCs. The CDR3 DNA is TGTGCTAGCAGCTTAGTTATCTTGGACAGGGTGGTTAAGCAGCCCCAGCATTTT. It yields the protein CASSLVILDRVVKQPQHF.